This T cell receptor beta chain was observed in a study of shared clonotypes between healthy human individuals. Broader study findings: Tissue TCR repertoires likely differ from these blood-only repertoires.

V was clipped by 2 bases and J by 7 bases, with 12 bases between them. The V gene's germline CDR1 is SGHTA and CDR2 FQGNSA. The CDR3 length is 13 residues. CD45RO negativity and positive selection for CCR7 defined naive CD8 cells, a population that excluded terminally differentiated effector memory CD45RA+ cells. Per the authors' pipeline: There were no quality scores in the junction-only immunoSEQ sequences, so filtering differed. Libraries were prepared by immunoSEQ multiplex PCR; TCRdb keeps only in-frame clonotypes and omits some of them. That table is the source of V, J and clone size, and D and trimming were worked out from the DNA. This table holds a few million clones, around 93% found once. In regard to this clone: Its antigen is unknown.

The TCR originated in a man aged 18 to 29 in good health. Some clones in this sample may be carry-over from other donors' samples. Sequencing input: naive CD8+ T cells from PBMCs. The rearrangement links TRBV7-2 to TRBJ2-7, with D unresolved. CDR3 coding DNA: TGTGCCAGCAGCTTATTGCCCCCGTGGGAGCAGTACTTC. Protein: CASSLLPPWEQYF.